This is a list of T cell receptor beta chains from one sample in a study of T-cell memory formation after mild COVID-19. TCRdb reprocessed the 5' RACE reads with MiXCR, giving one entry per CDR3 protein. The sample has around 300,000 distinct CDR3 sequences; over 11% are singletons. The sample consisted of PBMCs or a T cell subset sorted from them (not recorded which). The receptors originated from a man aged 18 to 35 who had mild COVID-19 (a few samples of this study predate the infection). Cell type and time point are not known. Each CDR3 is given with its conserved first and last residue. D genes are given only for firm matches. Size is stated for part of the rows, as once, few or many counts, or as a class when the clone is expanded.

J gene: TRBJ2-1
clone size: many
D gene: TRBD2
V gene: TRBV7-2
CDR3 protein: CASSFLAVLFF
CDR3 DNA: TGTGCCAGCAGCTTTCTAGCGGTATTGTTCTTC

J gene: TRBJ2-1
clone size: few
D gene: TRBD2
V gene: TRBV24-1
CDR3 protein: CATSDPFLAGAYNEQFF
CDR3 DNA: TGTGCCACCAGTGATCCCTTTCTAGCGGGGGCCTACAATGAGCAGTTCTTC

J gene: TRBJ2-1
clone size: NA
D gene: NA
V gene: TRBV5-1
CDR3 protein: CASSPPGGGDEQFF
CDR3 DNA: TGCGCCAGCAGCCCTCCGGGCGGGGGCGATGAGCAGTTCTTC

J gene: TRBJ2-5
clone size: few
D gene: NA
V gene: TRBV25-1
CDR3 protein: CASSGTFGQPETQYF
CDR3 DNA: TGTGCCAGCAGTGGGACCTTTGGGCAGCCAGAGACCCAGTACTTC

J gene: TRBJ1-2
clone size: NA
D gene: NA
V gene: TRBV9
CDR3 protein: CASSVLRPSGYTF
CDR3 DNA: TGTGCCAGCAGCGTACTCCGACCGAGCGGCTACACCTTC

J gene: TRBJ2-7
clone size: NA
D gene: NA
V gene: TRBV20-1
CDR3 protein: CSARLGGGYEQYF
CDR3 DNA: TGCAGTGCTAGGCTTGGAGGCGGGTACGAGCAGTACTTC

J gene: TRBJ2-3
clone size: NA
D gene: NA
V gene: TRBV5-4
CDR3 protein: CASRAGTDTQYF
CDR3 DNA: TGTGCCAGCCGGGCCGGCACAGATACGCAGTATTTT

J gene: TRBJ2-1
clone size: NA
D gene: NA
V gene: TRBV7-3
CDR3 protein: CASSPGEYYNEQFF
CDR3 DNA: TGTGCCAGCAGCCCTGGAGAGTACTACAATGAGCAGTTCTTC

J gene: TRBJ2-7
clone size: few
D gene: NA
V gene: TRBV4-1
CDR3 protein: CASSQGLAVAYEQYF
CDR3 DNA: TGCGCCAGCAGCCAAGGATTAGCGGTGGCCTACGAGCAGTACTTC

J gene: TRBJ1-1
clone size: NA
D gene: NA
V gene: TRBV29-1
CDR3 protein: CSVDPTDMLNTEAFF
CDR3 DNA: TGCAGCGTTGATCCCACAGACATGTTGAACACTGAAGCTTTCTTT

J gene: TRBJ2-3
clone size: many
D gene: NA
V gene: TRBV6-5
CDR3 protein: CASSYSGLPTDTQYF
CDR3 DNA: TGTGCCAGCAGTTACTCGGGACTCCCCACAGATACGCAGTATTTT

J gene: TRBJ2-4
clone size: few
D gene: TRBD1
V gene: TRBV5-8
CDR3 protein: CASSLPLGQGQNIQYF
CDR3 DNA: TGTGCCAGCAGCTTGCCTCTTGGACAGGGGCAAAACATTCAGTACTTC

J gene: TRBJ1-2
clone size: NA
D gene: NA
V gene: TRBV21-1
CDR3 protein: CASSLPPGAAYGYTF
CDR3 DNA: TGTGCCAGCAGCCTCCCCCCAGGGGCGGCCTATGGCTACACCTTC

J gene: TRBJ2-5
clone size: NA
D gene: NA
V gene: TRBV7-9
CDR3 protein: CASSLDVEYQETQYF
CDR3 DNA: TGTGCCAGCAGCTTAGACGTAGAGTACCAAGAGACCCAGTACTTC

J gene: TRBJ2-2
clone size: NA
D gene: NA
V gene: TRBV29-1
CDR3 protein: CSVEGRPSTGELFF
CDR3 DNA: TGCAGCGTTGAAGGACGTCCATCGACCGGGGAGCTGTTTTTT

J gene: TRBJ2-3
clone size: many
D gene: NA
V gene: TRBV6-2/TRBV6-3
CDR3 protein: CASTLSDRPTDTQYF
CDR3 DNA: TGTGCCAGCACCCTCTCGGACCGACCCACAGATACGCAGTATTTT

J gene: TRBJ1-2
clone size: NA
D gene: TRBD1
V gene: TRBV15
CDR3 protein: CATSRDKTGGGYTF
CDR3 DNA: TGTGCCACCAGCAGAGATAAGACAGGGGGAGGCTACACCTTC

J gene: TRBJ1-1
clone size: few
D gene: NA
V gene: TRBV6-5
CDR3 protein: CASSYRESMNTEAFF
CDR3 DNA: TGTGCCAGCAGTTACAGGGAGTCCATGAACACTGAAGCTTTCTTT

J gene: TRBJ2-1
clone size: NA
D gene: TRBD2
V gene: TRBV29-1
CDR3 protein: CSVEDPASGAYNEQFF
CDR3 DNA: TGCAGCGTTGAAGATCCGGCTAGCGGGGCCTACAATGAGCAGTTCTTC

J gene: TRBJ2-5
clone size: NA
D gene: NA
V gene: TRBV6-5
CDR3 protein: CASSFFGTKETQYF
CDR3 DNA: TGTGCCAGCAGTTTTTTCGGGACAAAAGAGACCCAGTACTTC

J gene: TRBJ1-6
clone size: NA
D gene: NA
V gene: TRBV25-1
CDR3 protein: CASSPGGRDSPLHF
CDR3 DNA: TGTGCCAGCAGCCCAGGAGGGAGGGATTCACCCCTCCACTTT

J gene: TRBJ2-2
clone size: NA
D gene: NA
V gene: TRBV7-2
CDR3 protein: CASSLVGRPNTGELFF
CDR3 DNA: TGTGCCAGCAGCTTAGTCGGCAGGCCGAACACCGGGGAGCTGTTTTTT

J gene: TRBJ2-7
clone size: NA
D gene: TRBD2
V gene: TRBV3-1
CDR3 protein: CASSQAMAGGSYEQYF
CDR3 DNA: TGTGCCAGCAGCCAAGCCATGGCGGGGGGCTCCTACGAGCAGTACTTC

J gene: TRBJ1-5
clone size: NA
D gene: NA
V gene: TRBV12-3/TRBV12-4
CDR3 protein: CASSLGVSSNQPQHF
CDR3 DNA: TGTGCCAGCAGTTTAGGGGTGAGCAGCAATCAGCCCCAGCATTTT

J gene: TRBJ2-2
clone size: many
D gene: TRBD1
V gene: TRBV20-1
CDR3 protein: CSAAQRDSISLDGELFF
CDR3 DNA: TGCAGTGCTGCACAAAGGGACAGTATCTCCCTGGACGGGGAGCTGTTTTTT

J gene: TRBJ2-7
clone size: NA
D gene: TRBD1
V gene: TRBV20-1
CDR3 protein: CSARDQGAKYEQYF
CDR3 DNA: TGCAGTGCTAGAGATCAGGGGGCGAAGTACGAGCAGTACTTC

J gene: TRBJ2-5
clone size: NA
D gene: TRBD2
V gene: TRBV25-1
CDR3 protein: CASTSQAGRGRGQETQYF
CDR3 DNA: TGTGCCAGCACCTCCCAAGCTGGGCGGGGGAGGGGCCAAGAGACCCAGTACTTC

J gene: TRBJ2-5
clone size: few
D gene: TRBD1
V gene: TRBV5-1
CDR3 protein: CASSGGRGKETQYF
CDR3 DNA: TGCGCCAGCAGCGGCGGCAGGGGGAAGGAGACCCAGTACTTC

J gene: TRBJ1-2
clone size: NA
D gene: NA
V gene: TRBV4-1
CDR3 protein: CASSDLLIPRIENYGYTF
CDR3 DNA: TGCGCCAGCAGCGACTTACTCATCCCCAGGATAGAGAACTATGGCTACACCTTC

J gene: TRBJ2-3
clone size: many
D gene: NA
V gene: TRBV5-1
CDR3 protein: CASSDQGSDTQYF
CDR3 DNA: TGCGCCAGCAGCGATCAGGGCTCAGATACGCAGTATTTT

J gene: TRBJ2-5
clone size: NA
D gene: NA
V gene: TRBV6-5
CDR3 protein: CASSYSNTGYQETQYF
CDR3 DNA: TGTGCCAGCAGTTACTCTAACACGGGATACCAAGAGACCCAGTACTTC

J gene: TRBJ2-5
clone size: many
D gene: NA
V gene: TRBV6-1
CDR3 protein: CASSGPPGGVQETQYF
CDR3 DNA: TGTGCCAGCAGTGGGCCCCCCGGAGGGGTCCAAGAGACCCAGTACTTC

J gene: TRBJ2-6
clone size: NA
D gene: NA
V gene: TRBV5-1
CDR3 protein: CASSSGAHSGANVLTF
CDR3 DNA: TGCGCCAGCAGCTCTGGGGCCCACTCTGGGGCCAACGTCCTGACTTTC

J gene: TRBJ2-6
clone size: few
D gene: NA
V gene: TRBV4-3
CDR3 protein: CASSQERASPGANVLTF
CDR3 DNA: TGCGCCAGCAGCCAAGAAAGGGCTTCCCCTGGGGCCAACGTCCTGACTTTC

J gene: TRBJ2-5
clone size: NA
D gene: NA
V gene: TRBV10-3
CDR3 protein: CASHGNSPETQYF
CDR3 DNA: TGTGCCAGCCACGGTAACTCCCCAGAGACCCAGTACTTC

J gene: TRBJ1-2
clone size: NA
D gene: NA
V gene: TRBV6-6
CDR3 protein: CASSHRDQANYGYTF
CDR3 DNA: TGTGCCAGCAGTCACCGGGACCAAGCTAACTATGGCTACACCTTC

J gene: TRBJ1-1
clone size: NA
D gene: TRBD1
V gene: TRBV10-3
CDR3 protein: CAIRGQGDTEAFF
CDR3 DNA: TGTGCCATCAGGGGACAGGGGGACACTGAAGCTTTCTTT

J gene: TRBJ1-6
clone size: many
D gene: NA
V gene: TRBV7-9
CDR3 protein: CASSLGTTGAEVVHF
CDR3 DNA: TGTGCCAGCAGCTTAGGGACAACGGGCGCCGAGGTAGTCCACTTT

J gene: TRBJ2-7
clone size: NA
D gene: NA
V gene: TRBV25-1
CDR3 protein: CASSVLSRQYF
CDR3 DNA: TGTGCCAGCAGTGTACTGTCACGGCAGTACTTC

J gene: TRBJ2-1
clone size: many
D gene: TRBD1
V gene: TRBV5-1
CDR3 protein: CASSLGTGGNEQFF
CDR3 DNA: TGCGCCAGCAGCTTGGGGACAGGGGGAAATGAGCAGTTCTTC

J gene: TRBJ1-1
clone size: NA
D gene: NA
V gene: TRBV4-3
CDR3 protein: CASSQGAGTVNTEAFF
CDR3 DNA: TGCGCCAGCAGCCAAGGGGCCGGGACGGTGAACACTGAAGCTTTCTTT

J gene: TRBJ2-7
clone size: NA
D gene: NA
V gene: TRBV6-2/TRBV6-3
CDR3 protein: CASSYVQGHEQYF
CDR3 DNA: TGTGCCAGCAGTTACGTACAGGGCCACGAGCAGTACTTC

J gene: TRBJ2-3
clone size: NA
D gene: NA
V gene: TRBV5-1
CDR3 protein: CASSFGGRWDTQYF
CDR3 DNA: TGCGCCAGCAGCTTCGGCGGCAGGTGGGATACGCAGTATTTT

J gene: TRBJ2-7
clone size: NA
D gene: TRBD1
V gene: TRBV29-1
CDR3 protein: CSVGRTGVEQYF
CDR3 DNA: TGCAGCGTCGGACGGACAGGGGTAGAGCAGTACTTC

J gene: TRBJ2-3
clone size: NA
D gene: TRBD2
V gene: TRBV14
CDR3 protein: CASSQVGAGGPYTQYF
CDR3 DNA: TGTGCCAGCAGCCAAGTCGGAGCGGGGGGGCCTTATACGCAGTATTTT

J gene: TRBJ2-3
clone size: few
D gene: NA
V gene: TRBV9
CDR3 protein: CASSVGPSPGTHTQYF
CDR3 DNA: TGTGCCAGCAGCGTAGGACCCTCCCCCGGGACACATACGCAGTATTTT

J gene: TRBJ1-1
clone size: few
D gene: TRBD1
V gene: TRBV11-2
CDR3 protein: CASSVGQGGMNTEAFF
CDR3 DNA: TGTGCCAGCAGCGTAGGACAGGGGGGAATGAACACTGAAGCTTTCTTT

J gene: TRBJ1-1
clone size: NA
D gene: TRBD1
V gene: TRBV5-6
CDR3 protein: CASSSTGGAFQNTEAFF
CDR3 DNA: TGTGCCAGCAGCTCGACAGGGGGCGCGTTCCAGAACACTGAAGCTTTCTTT

J gene: TRBJ2-1
clone size: many
D gene: NA
V gene: TRBV7-7
CDR3 protein: CASSLGLGAYNEQFF
CDR3 DNA: TGTGCCAGCAGCTTAGGACTAGGGGCTTACAATGAGCAGTTCTTC

J gene: TRBJ1-5
clone size: few
D gene: TRBD1
V gene: TRBV2
CDR3 protein: CASSGDRPGSQPQHF
CDR3 DNA: TGTGCCAGCAGTGGGGACAGGCCAGGAAGTCAGCCCCAGCATTTT

J gene: TRBJ2-1
clone size: many
D gene: NA
V gene: TRBV4-1
CDR3 protein: CASSPTWGRDEQFF
CDR3 DNA: TGCGCCAGCAGCCCCACTTGGGGCCGGGATGAGCAGTTCTTC

J gene: TRBJ2-4
clone size: many
D gene: TRBD1
V gene: TRBV12-3/TRBV12-4
CDR3 protein: CASTPGTGLVQYF
CDR3 DNA: TGTGCCAGCACCCCGGGGACAGGCCTCGTTCAGTACTTC

J gene: TRBJ1-2
clone size: NA
D gene: NA
V gene: TRBV9
CDR3 protein: CASSPRGGTEDLVDYTF
CDR3 DNA: TGTGCCAGCAGCCCGAGAGGAGGGACGGAGGACCTAGTAGACTACACCTTC

J gene: TRBJ2-3
clone size: NA
D gene: NA
V gene: TRBV4-3
CDR3 protein: CASSIDRWTDTQYF
CDR3 DNA: TGCGCCAGCAGCATAGACAGGTGGACAGATACGCAGTATTTT

J gene: TRBJ2-3
clone size: few
D gene: NA
V gene: TRBV24-1
CDR3 protein: CATSVQHTDTQYF
CDR3 DNA: TGTGCCACCAGTGTCCAGCACACAGATACGCAGTATTTT

J gene: TRBJ2-5
clone size: NA
D gene: NA
V gene: TRBV7-2
CDR3 protein: CASSLWTGQETQYF
CDR3 DNA: TGTGCCAGCAGCTTATGGACGGGGCAAGAGACCCAGTACTTC

J gene: TRBJ2-1
clone size: NA
D gene: NA
V gene: TRBV18
CDR3 protein: CASSPLPGAMESYNEQFF
CDR3 DNA: TGTGCCAGCTCACCTCTTCCGGGGGCCATGGAGTCCTACAATGAGCAGTTCTTC

J gene: TRBJ1-1
clone size: NA
D gene: NA
V gene: TRBV12-3/TRBV12-4
CDR3 protein: CASRGNRVNTEAFF
CDR3 DNA: TGTGCCAGCAGAGGTAACAGGGTGAACACTGAAGCTTTCTTT

J gene: TRBJ2-3
clone size: many
D gene: NA
V gene: TRBV7-2
CDR3 protein: CASSPILGADTQYF
CDR3 DNA: TGTGCCAGCAGCCCTATATTAGGCGCAGATACGCAGTATTTT